A selection of T cell receptor beta chains follows, all from one sample in a study of Tregs in tolerant kidney transplant recipients. Profiling relied on immunoSEQ multiplex PCR, and the TCRdb table lists in-frame clones only, not all of them. The data hold approximately 65,000 clones, with roughly 84% observed a single time. The specimen sequenced was CD4+ T cells from blood. The origin of the receptors is a human donor in good health. The CDR3 runs from the conserved cysteine through the conserved F or W. The order of the fields is J gene, clone size, V gene, D gene, CDR3 DNA, CDR3 protein. The D gene is left open where the match is weak. Size values are once, few and many counts, or a class for expanded clones, and some rows have none.

TRBJ2-2 | few | TRBV6-4 | TRBD2 | TGTGCCAGCAGTGAAGCGGGGGACACCGGGGAGCTGTTTTTT | CASSEAGDTGELFF
TRBJ2-3 | . | TRBV5-1 | . | TGCGCCAGCAGCTTGGCTGGACCCGACACAGATACGCAGTATTTT | CASSLAGPDTDTQYF
TRBJ2-7 | . | TRBV6-1 | . | TGTGCCAGCAGGAGGGGGGACTTCTCCTACGAGCAGTACTTC | CASRRGDFSYEQYF
TRBJ2-1 | . | TRBV7-2 | . | TGTGCCAGCAGCTTAGTAGGGGTCGCCTACAATGAGCAGTTCTTC | CASSLVGVAYNEQFF
TRBJ2-3 | . | TRBV29-1 | . | TGCAGCGCCCGAGTTCCTAGGGCAGATACGCAGTATTTT | CSARVPRADTQYF
TRBJ2-7 | . | TRBV30 | . | TGTGCCTGGAGTCCTGCTACCGAGCAGTACTTC | CAWSPATEQYF
TRBJ1-2 | . | TRBV4-3 | . | TGCGCCAGCAGCCAAGATCGGCAGTCCTCGCACTATGGCTACACCTTC | CASSQDRQSSHYGYTF
TRBJ2-7 | . | TRBV23-1 | TRBD1 | TGCGCCAGCAGCCAAGGGGACAGGGACTACGAGCAGTACTTC | CASSQGDRDYEQYF
TRBJ2-3 | once | TRBV19 | . | TGTGCCAGTACCTTGACCGGGACAGATACGCAGTATTTT | CASTLTGTDTQYF
TRBJ1-2 | once | TRBV6-6 | . | TGTGCCAGCAGTTTTAACTATGGCTACACCTTC | CASSFNYGYTF
TRBJ2-7 | once | TRBV2 | . | TGTGCCAGCAGTGGTATGGCGAACTACGAGCAGTACTTC | CASSGMANYEQYF
TRBJ2-3 | . | TRBV2 | . | TGTGCCAGCAAGGGAAGGACTAGCACAGATACGCAGTATTTT | CASKGRTSTDTQYF
TRBJ1-2 | . | TRBV19 | TRBD1 | TGTGCCAGTAGGGACAGGGCCTCCGGGGGCTACACCTTC | CASRDRASGGYTF
TRBJ2-7 | . | TRBV5-1 | . | TGCGCCAGCAGCCAACTGGGGGAGACTTACTTC | CASSQLGETYF
TRBJ2-1 | . | TRBV11-3 | . | TGTGCCAGCAGCCCGGGACTCTCGGATGAGCAGTTCTTC | CASSPGLSDEQFF
TRBJ2-7 | . | TRBV20-1 | . | TGCAGTGCTTCTATCTCCTACGAGCAGTACTTC | CSASISYEQYF
TRBJ2-1 | . | TRBV4-3 | TRBD2 | TGCGCCAGCAGCAAAGGCCGGACTAGAATGGGGGAGCAGTTCTTC | CASSKGRTRMGEQFF
TRBJ2-1 | . | TRBV7-3 | . | TGTGCCAGCAGCTCAGGCGTCCTCAATGAGCAGTTCTTC | CASSSGVLNEQFF
TRBJ1-3 | . | TRBV9 | . | TGTGCCAGCAGCGTAGACCCCTCTGGAAACACCATATATTTT | CASSVDPSGNTIYF
TRBJ1-1 | . | TRBV25-1 | . | TGTGCCAGCAGGGGATTGGGGGGTAGTGAAGCTTTCTTT | CASRGLGGSEAFF
TRBJ2-1 | . | TRBV28 | TRBD2 | TGTGCCAGCAGTTTCGCGGGAGGGCGGAGTAGTGAGCAGTTCTTC | CASSFAGGRSSEQFF
TRBJ2-1 | few | TRBV12-5 | . | TGTGCTAGTGGACTACCACCGACTATTGAGCAGTTCTTC | CASGLPPTIEQFF
TRBJ2-7 | . | TRBV6-5 | . | TGTGCCAGCGCCAGGGCCTACGAGCAGTACTTC | CASARAYEQYF
TRBJ1-5 | . | TRBV7-2 | TRBD1 | TGTGCCAGCAGCTTAGCCTTTGGGCAGGGGGCTGGCAATCAGCCCCAGCATTTT | CASSLAFGQGAGNQPQHF
TRBJ2-3 | . | TRBV4-1 | TRBD1 | TGCGCCAGCAGCCAACAAAGGACAGGGGGCAAAGATACGCAGTATTTT | CASSQQRTGGKDTQYF
TRBJ2-3 | . | TRBV7-3 | . | TGTGCCAGCAGCTACAGGGGACTTAGCACAGATACGCAGTATTTT | CASSYRGLSTDTQYF
TRBJ2-3 | few | TRBV29-1 | . | TGCAGCGTTGAAGGGGGACGGGAGAACACAGATACGCAGTATTTT | CSVEGGRENTDTQYF
TRBJ1-2 | few | TRBV11-2 | . | TGTGCCAGCAGCCAGGGGTTTAACTATGGCTACACCTTC | CASSQGFNYGYTF
TRBJ2-3 | . | TRBV11-3 | TRBD2 | TGTGCCAGCAGCTTAGATCACGGGAGGGCGACAGATACGCAGTATTTT | CASSLDHGRATDTQYF
TRBJ2-3 | . | TRBV29-1 | . | TGCAGCGTTGATGAGGGATTAGATACGCAGTATTTT | CSVDEGLDTQYF
TRBJ1-2 | . | TRBV2 | . | TGTGCCAGCAGGGGCGTCCTGGTGTCCGTACTTAATGGCTACACCTTC | CASRGVLVSVLNGYTF
TRBJ2-5 | . | TRBV27 | . | TGTGCCAGCACAATCGGACATTTTAAGGGGGAAGAGACCCAGTACTTC | CASTIGHFKGEETQYF
TRBJ1-1 | . | TRBV6-5 | . | TGTGCCAGCAGGGCGACAGGGAACACTGAAGCTTTCTTT | CASRATGNTEAFF
TRBJ1-2 | . | TRBV11-3 | TRBD1 | TGTGCCAGCAGCTGGGACAGAGATGGCTACACCTTC | CASSWDRDGYTF
TRBJ1-1 | . | TRBV5-6 | . | TGTGCCAGCAACCCCCCGGGAAGGAACACTGAAGCTTTCTTT | CASNPPGRNTEAFF
TRBJ2-5 | . | TRBV19 | . | TGTGCCAGTAGTCCCCAGATCCAAGAGACCCAGTACTTC | CASSPQIQETQYF
TRBJ2-3 | . | TRBV10-3 | TRBD2 | TGTGCCACCGGGACTAGCGGGGGGGCCAGCGATACGCAGTATTTT | CATGTSGGASDTQYF
TRBJ1-2 | . | TRBV14 | . | TGTGCCAGCAGCCCGATGTTACGGGGGACTGGGGGCTACACCTTC | CASSPMLRGTGGYTF
TRBJ1-2 | medium-sized | TRBV29-1 | TRBD1 | TGCAGCGTCCTACCTCAACAGGGGGGTGGCTACACCTTC | CSVLPQQGGGYTF
TRBJ2-1 | once | TRBV7-2 | TRBD2 | TGTGCCAGCAGCTTATCCAGCGGGAATTACAATGAGCAGTTCTTC | CASSLSSGNYNEQFF
TRBJ2-2 | . | TRBV7-9 | . | TGTGCCAGCAGCTTAGGATCGGGGAACACCGGGGAGCTGTTTTTT | CASSLGSGNTGELFF
TRBJ2-1 | . | TRBV28 | . | TGTGCCAGCAAAAAGCGGAGCTCCTACAATGAGCAGTTCTTC | CASKKRSSYNEQFF
TRBJ1-6 | . | TRBV6-5 | TRBD1 | TGTGCCAGCAGACAGGGGGACCTCTTAAATTCACCCCTCCACTTT | CASRQGDLLNSPLHF
TRBJ2-7 | . | TRBV4-3 | TRBD2 | TGCGCCAGCAGTCTAGCGGGGGGGCTCCGCCACGAGCAGTACTTC | CASSLAGGLRHEQYF
TRBJ2-7 | . | TRBV4-1 | . | TGCGCCAGCAGCCAAGCTCAAACAGAGAACACCTACGAGCAGTACTTC | CASSQAQTENTYEQYF
TRBJ2-1 | . | TRBV5-1 | . | TGCGCCAGCAGCTTACGGGCCTACAATGAGCAGTTCTTC | CASSLRAYNEQFF
TRBJ2-7 | . | TRBV4-2 | . | TGTGCCAGCAGCCAGGAGAGAGGGCAGTTCGACTACGAGCAGTACTTC | CASSQERGQFDYEQYF
TRBJ2-1 | . | TRBV9 | . | TGTGCCAGCAGCGTCACGGCGGGGGCTGACAATGAGCAGTTCTTC | CASSVTAGADNEQFF
TRBJ2-3 | . | TRBV5-6 | . | TGTGCCAGCAGCTTCGCGAGCGCAAGCACAGATACGCAGTATTTT | CASSFASASTDTQYF
TRBJ1-2 | . | TRBV28 | . | TGTGCCAGCAGTTCGCCCTTGGGGGGGGGTTCTGGCTACACCTTC | CASSSPLGGGSGYTF
TRBJ1-2 | . | TRBV25-1 | . | TGTGCCAGCAGTGATACCCGGACAGCAAATGGCTACACCTTC | CASSDTRTANGYTF
TRBJ1-5 | once | TRBV7-8 | TRBD1 | TGTGCCAGCAGCTTAGACAACAGGGGGTATCAGCCCCAGCATTTT | CASSLDNRGYQPQHF
TRBJ2-5 | . | TRBV16 | TRBD1 | TGTGCCAGCAGCCGCCGGACAGGGGGTCGGCAAGAGACCCAGTACTTC | CASSRRTGGRQETQYF
TRBJ2-1 | . | TRBV30 | TRBD2 | TGTGCCTGGACCTCCTTTCTAGCGGGGGCCAATGAGCAGTTCTTC | CAWTSFLAGANEQFF
TRBJ1-1 | . | TRBV2 | . | TGTGCCAGCAGTGACAGGGTTGGAGCTTTCTTT | CASSDRVGAFF
TRBJ1-3 | . | TRBV5-5 | TRBD1 | TGTGCCAGCAGCTCGGGACAGGGGTACACCATATATTTT | CASSSGQGYTIYF